These 27 T cell receptor beta chains share one sample of origin, sequenced in a study of human T cells and chemical hapten exposure. TCRdb processed the RACE reads anew with MiXCR; each CDR3 protein has one entry. The sample includes roughly 120,000 distinct CDR3 sequences, roughly 12% of them seen just once. Time point indicated: patch test 1, 2 weeks after DPC sensitization. The sample's treatment: therapeutic diphenylcyclopropenone sensitization with weekly scalp DPC. Sequencing used whole blood, obtained in connection with sensitization to the hapten diphenylcyclopropenone (DPC). These receptors were collected from a woman aged 50 to 60 with alopecia areata. Some clones in this sample may be carry-over from other donors' samples.

This clonotype was counted a single time. This chain uses TRBV28 with TRBJ1-2, with D unclear. Germline CDR1 reads MDHEN; CDR2 reads SYDVKM. V was cut by 2 bases and J by 0 bases, with 7 bases left in between. The CDR3 contains 14 residues. The CDR3 sequence: CASSLAGTNYGYTF. The CDR3 nucleotides read TGTGCCAGCAGTTTAGCGGGGACTAACTATGGCTACACCTTC.

This clonotype was counted only a few times. This chain uses TRBV29-1 with TRBJ2-7, with D unclear. Germline V CDR1 and CDR2: SQVTM, ANQGSEA. This CDR3 comprises 12 residues. Trimming pared 4 bases from V and 6 bases from J, leaving 13 bases between. CDR3: CSVASPASEQYF. The CDR3, as DNA: TGCAGCGTTGCATCGCCTGCCAGCGAGCAGTACTTC.

This sequence joins TRBV5-5 and TRBJ2-7; D is unresolved. V was shortened by 3 bases and J by 6 bases, with 10 bases between the two germline ends. This CDR3 region has 12 residues. Germline-derived CDR1 and CDR2 are SGHKS and YYEKEE (reference sequence). CDR3 protein: CASSSYLREQYF. The CDR3 nucleotides are TGTGCCAGCAGCTCCTACCTTCGCGAGCAGTACTTC.

This clonotype was recorded many times. The rearrangement uses TRBV6-2 or TRBV6-3 and TRBJ1-5; no reliable D call. CDR3 size: 15 residues. In germline, CDR1 is MNHEY, CDR2 SVGEGT. Trimming took 6 bases from V and 4 from J, leaving 16 bases between them. This CDR3 reads CASRTHTRENQPQHF. In DNA, the CDR3 is TGTGCCAGCAGGACGCACACAAGGGAGAATCAGCCCCAGCATTTT.

The chain links TRBV10-3 to TRBJ2-7; D is perhaps TRBD1 or TRBD2 (5 bases each). In germline, CDR1 is ENHRY, CDR2 SYGVKD. CDR3 size: 15 residues. The V end lost 6 bases, the J end lost 3 bases, and 18 bases lay between the germline ends. The CDR3 nucleotides read TGTGCCATCAGCGCACAGGATCCGAGGGGCTACGAGCAGTACTTC. It yields the protein CAISAQDPRGYEQYF.

This clonotype was counted many times. This chain uses TRBV6-5 with TRBJ2-7, with D maybe TRBD1 (6 bases). The CDR3 is 16 residues long. Germline V gene lookup returns CDR1 MNHEY and CDR2 SVGAGI. With 6 bases removed from V and 2 bases from J, the gap between germline ends came to 20 bases. CDR3 sequence reads: CASRGYGAGDPYEQYF. The CDR3 DNA sequence: TGTGCCAGCAGGGGATACGGGGCAGGGGACCCCTACGAGCAGTACTTC.

This clonotype has just a few counts. The chain combines TRBV11-3 with TRBJ2-6; D gene unclear. Germline V gene lookup returns CDR1 SGHNT and CDR2 YENEEA. V lost 5 bases, J lost 0 bases, and 11 bases lay in between. The CDR3 is made up of 16 amino acids. The CDR3 nucleotides are TGTGCCAGCAGCGGCAGGCATTCCTCTGGGGCCAACGTCCTGACTTTC. Amino acids: CASSGRHSSGANVLTF.

This clonotype was counted only a few times. The chain joins TRBV11-3 to TRBJ1-2; the match to TRBD1 covers 10 bases. Germline loops: CDR1 SGHNT, CDR2 YENEEA. The CDR3 is 13 residues long. V was clipped by 3 bases and J by 6 bases; unmatched bases: 1. The CDR3 DNA follows: TGTGCCAGCAGCTTCGACAGGGGGCATGGCTACACCTTC. It translates to CASSFDRGHGYTF.

The gene calls are TRBV6-4 and TRBJ2-2, with D possibly being TRBD2 (5 bases). The length of the CDR3 is 15 residues. V lost 5 bases and J 4 bases, leaving 14 bases between the germline ends. Looked up from germline, CDR1 is MRHNA and CDR2 is SNTAGT. The CDR3 DNA is TGTGCCAGCAGTCCCGGAGGATCCGGCACCGGGGAGCTGTTTTTT. Translation: CASSPGGSGTGELFF.

This clonotype was detected a few times. This chain uses TRBV10-3 with TRBJ1-2; D may be TRBD1 (5 bases). CDR3 length: 15 amino acids. The V gene's germline CDR1 is ENHRY and CDR2 SYGVKD. V was trimmed by 6 bases and J by 10 bases, leaving 24 bases between them. DNA of the CDR3: TGTGCCATCAGCGAACCTTGGACAAGAGGCATCGACTACACCTTC. It is translated as CAISEPWTRGIDYTF.

In its sample, this clonotype was seen many times. The chain combines TRBV29-1 with TRBJ1-1; D is uncertain. The CDR3 loop spans 12 amino acids. The germline gives CDR1 SQVTM, CDR2 ANQGSEA. The ends were cut back, 6 bases at V and 3 bases at J, with 11 bases in the middle. The CDR3 nucleotides read TGCAGCGTCCAAAGAGTGGACACTGAAGCTTTCTTT. As protein: CSVQRVDTEAFF.

This clonotype has a handful of counts. The chain employs TRBV6-5 and TRBJ2-2; no clear D. CDR1 is MNHEY and CDR2 is SVGAGI in the germline V gene. Trimming left V 6 bases short and J 2 bases short, with 13 bases between. This CDR3 contains 15 residues. The CDR3 protein is CASSLRTDNTGELFF. CDR3 in DNA: TGTGCCAGCAGCTTAAGAACAGATAACACCGGGGAGCTGTTTTTT.

This chain links TRBV18 with TRBJ2-7, with a tentative D call TRBD2 (6 bases). V was cut by 3 bases and J by 5 bases, with 8 bases left in between. Germline V gene lookup returns CDR1 KGHSH and CDR2 LQKENI. The CDR3 runs 12 residues. As DNA, the CDR3 is TGTGCCAGCTCACCCCCGGGGGACGAGCAGTACTTC. This encodes CASSPPGDEQYF. Combining the CDR3 with reference TRBV18 and TRBJ2-7 gives the whole variable domain NAGVMQNPRHLVRRRGQEARLRCSPMKGHSHVYWYRQLPEEGLKFMVYLQKENIIDESGMPKERFSAEFPKEGPSILRIQQVVRGDSAAYFCASSPPGDEQYFGPGTRLTVT.

A word on this clonotype: A junction end diverges from the germline sequence, so it may reflect a read error. V gene TRBV6-2 or TRBV6-3 combines with J gene TRBJ2-1; TRBD1 or TRBD2 may be the D gene (5 bases each). The germline V gene has CDR1 MNHEY and CDR2 SVGEGT. CDR3 length: 12 residues. In nucleotides, the CDR3 is TGTCCCAGCAGTTACGGTGGGGGTGAGCAGTTCTTC. Translated: CPSSYGGGEQFF.

This clonotype was seen ten or more times. J is TRBJ2-1 and V is TRBV11-1; D unclear. Germline V gene lookup returns CDR1 SGHAT and CDR2 FQDESV (reference sequence). There are 12 residues in the CDR3. The V gene lost 4 bases and the J gene lost 7 bases, with 8 bases spanning the gap. CDR3 sequence: CASSSGRNEQFF. CDR3 coding DNA: TGTGCCAGCAGCTCCGGGCGGAATGAGCAGTTCTTC.

The chain uses TRBV7-2 and TRBJ2-1; D unresolved. The CDR3 has 15 residues. Germline assignment: CDR1 SGHTA and CDR2 FQGNSA. The germline V and J ends were trimmed by 5 bases and 2 bases, with 13 bases remaining between them. The CDR3 sequence: CASSGVQAAYNEQFF. CDR3 DNA: TGTGCCAGCAGCGGAGTGCAGGCCGCCTACAATGAGCAGTTCTTC.

Only a few counts were recorded for this clonotype. This chain uses TRBV10-1 with TRBJ1-2; no reliable D call. Trimming removed 8 bases at V and 8 bases at J, with 12 bases between. This CDR3 has 11 amino acids. CDR1 is WNHNN, CDR2 SYGVQD, per germline (reference sequence). The CDR3 region is CASAPMRGYTF. In DNA, the CDR3 is TGCGCCAGCGCCCCCATGCGAGGCTACACCTTC.

The chain joins TRBV20-1 to TRBJ2-3, with 11 bases fitting TRBD2. V was clipped by 7 bases and J by 2 bases; unmatched bases: 5. Germline values: CDR1 DFQATT, CDR2 SNEGSKA (reference sequence). This CDR3 has 14 residues. In nucleotides, the CDR3 is TGCAGTGGACTAGCGGGGACATCCACAGATACGCAGTATTTT. Its protein product is CSGLAGTSTDTQYF.

This clonotype was found a few times. The genes are TRBV4-1 and TRBJ1-5; D uncertain. In germline, CDR1 is MGHRA, CDR2 YSYEKL. The CDR3 consists of 15 residues. Trimming removed 1 base at V and 7 bases at J, with 14 bases between. The CDR3 DNA reads TGCGCCAGCAGCCAAGGTGAAGGAGGAGCACAGCCCCAGCATTTT. This translates into CASSQGEGGAQPQHF.

CDR3 protein: CASSLGDIPQETQYF. The CDR3 nucleotides are TGCGCCAGCAGCTTGGGGGACATCCCACAAGAGACCCAGTACTTC. This rearrangement joins TRBV5-1 to TRBJ2-5, with D possibly matching TRBD1 (6 bases). Trimming removed 0 bases at V and 2 bases at J, with 11 bases between. Germline V gives CDR1 SGHRS, CDR2 YFSETQ. This CDR3 has 15 residues. The full variable domain, with the rest looked up from reference TRBV5-1 and TRBJ2-5, is KAGVTQTPRYLIKTRGQQVTLSCSPISGHRSVSWYQQTPGQGLQFLFEYFSETQRNKGNFPGRFSGRQFSNSRSEMNVSTLELGDSALYLCASSLGDIPQETQYFGPGTRLLVL.

Ten or more counts support this clonotype. V gene TRBV24-1 combines with J gene TRBJ2-3, with TRBD2 matching 10 bases. The CDR3 is 16 amino acids. The germline V gene has CDR1 KGHDR and CDR2 SFDVKD. Trimming removed 4 bases from V and 1 base from J; junction bases left unmatched: 4. CDR3 nucleotides: TGTGCCACCAGTGACCCCGGACTAGCGGGCACAGATACGCAGTATTTT. Protein sequence: CATSDPGLAGTDTQYF.

This clonotype showed up many times. The chain combines TRBV27 with TRBJ1-1, with D possibly matching TRBD1 (5 bases). This CDR3 has 15 amino acids. Germline V CDR1 and CDR2: MNHEY, SMNVEV (reference sequence). V lost 5 bases and J lost 4, with 17 bases in between. In nucleotides, the CDR3 is TGTGCCAGCAGTCTCCAGGGCAGGTTGAGCACTGAAGCTTTCTTT. Its translation: CASSLQGRLSTEAFF.

The CDR3 loop is CASSRGQGTTNEKLFF. The CDR3 coding sequence is TGCGCCAGCAGCCGAGGACAGGGTACAACTAATGAAAAACTGTTTTTT. The V and J genes are TRBV4-1 and TRBJ1-4; 8 positions agree with TRBD1. The J segment lost 0 bases and the V segment lost 4 bases, leaving 4 bases of the junction unmatched. CDR1 and CDR2 from the germline V gene are MGHRA and YSYEKL. This CDR3 has 16 amino acids.

This clonotype has at least ten counts. The chain uses TRBV18 and TRBJ2-1, with D perhaps matching TRBD1 or TRBD2 (6 bases each). Germline CDR1 is KGHSH and CDR2 is LQKENI. V lost 0 bases and J 7 bases, leaving 28 bases between the germline ends. This CDR3 is 20 amino acids long. The DNA for the CDR3 is TGTGCCAGCTCACCACCGATTCAGTACAGGGCGGGAAAGGCCCCTAATGAGCAGTTCTTC. This translates into CASSPPIQYRAGKAPNEQFF.

The chain carries TRBV4-2 and TRBJ1-1; the D gene is possibly TRBD1 (6 bases). The germline V and J ends were trimmed by 0 bases and 2 bases, with 10 bases remaining between them. Germline V gives CDR1 LGHNA, CDR2 YNFKEQ. The CDR3 contains 15 residues. CDR3 nucleotides: TGTGCCAGCAGCCAAGATAACAGGGTAAACACTGAAGCTTTCTTT. Its protein is CASSQDNRVNTEAFF.

This clonotype appeared many times. The J gene is TRBJ2-3, the V gene TRBV7-9; the D is unclear. The CDR3 contains 14 residues. Trimming took off 5 bases at V and 4 bases at J, with 13 bases between the two ends. CDR1 SEHNR and CDR2 FQNEAQ come from the germline V gene (reference sequence). In DNA, the CDR3 is TGTGCCAGCAGCCCCCCACCCCCCCCAGATACGCAGTATTTT. Translation: CASSPPPPPDTQYF.

This clonotype was observed many times. This chain joins TRBV19 and TRBJ2-4; D perhaps matches TRBD2 (5 bases). Germline lookup yields CDR1 LNHDA and CDR2 SQIVND (reference sequence). The CDR3 contains 15 residues. The V and J ends lost 8 bases and 2 bases respectively, with 16 bases between them. The CDR3 loop reads CASGPSLGPKNIQYF. For the CDR3, the DNA is TGTGCCAGTGGCCCTTCACTAGGCCCCAAAAACATTCAGTACTTC.